A single sample gave rise to the 15 T cell receptor beta chains below, sequenced in a study of identical twins. TCRdb recomputed calls from the 5' RACE reads with MiXCR, one row per CDR3 protein. This table holds approximately 1.8 million distinct CDR3 sequences, 32% found once. Input material: cord blood. The receptors derive from a newborn girl in good health.

The chain uses TRBV6-6 and TRBJ2-7; possibly TRBD2 for D (5 bases). Germline CDR1 is MNHNY and CDR2 is SVGAGI (reference sequence). The CDR3 contains 16 residues. Deletions cut 0 bases from V and 3 bases from J, with 15 bases between. The CDR3 coding sequence is TGTGCCAGCAGTTACTCGTTTCGAGGGATTCACTACGAGCAGTACTTC. This translates into CASSYSFRGIHYEQYF.

The chain recombines TRBV28 with TRBJ2-4; possible D gene TRBD1, 6 bases. This CDR3 is 15 amino acids long. The ends were cut back, 5 bases at V and 6 bases at J, with 17 bases in the middle. Per germline, CDR1 MDHEN and CDR2 SYDVKM. The CDR3 region is CASSPTGRGRNIQYF. CDR3 nucleotides: TGTGCCAGCAGTCCCACCGGCAGGGGAAGAAACATTCAGTACTTC.

This clonotype showed up many times. The chain links TRBV6-2 or TRBV6-3 to TRBJ2-5; D is ambiguous. Looked up from germline, CDR1 is MNHEY and CDR2 is SVGEGT. The V and J ends lost 10 bases and 2 bases respectively, with 14 bases between them. The CDR3 loop spans 13 amino acids. In nucleotides, the CDR3 is TGTGCCACCACCCGATTTGCACAAGAGACCCAGTACTTC. Protein: CATTRFAQETQYF.

Only a few counts were recorded for this clonotype. This sequence joins TRBV4-1 and TRBJ2-1; 7 nucleotides line up with TRBD2. Trimming cost V 2 bases and J 2 bases; bases outside gene matches: 9. Germline CDR1 reads MGHRA; CDR2 reads YSYEKL. The CDR3 spans 17 residues. CDR3 in amino acids: CASSQLPGLLTYNEQFF. CDR3 nucleotide sequence: TGCGCCAGCAGCCAACTACCGGGACTACTAACCTACAATGAGCAGTTCTTC.

The V call is TRBV20-1, the J call TRBJ1-1; no definite D call. CDR3 length equals 14 residues. Per germline, CDR1 DFQATT and CDR2 SNEGSKA (reference sequence). V lost 5 bases, J lost 1 base, and 14 bases lay in between. The CDR3 sequence: CSASDPRQNTEAFF. In DNA, the CDR3 is TGCAGTGCTTCAGACCCGAGACAGAACACTGAAGCTTTCTTT.

The table lists this clonotype with a few counts. The chain links TRBV28 to TRBJ2-3, with D perhaps TRBD1 or TRBD2 (6 bases each). Between the trimmed V and J ends, which lost 8 bases and 6 bases, there was a span of 12 bases. This CDR3 contains 12 residues. Germline assignment: CDR1 MDHEN and CDR2 SYDVKM. The CDR3 DNA follows: TGTGCCAGCCTGCGAGGGGGGGATACGCAGTATTTT. Its protein is CASLRGGDTQYF.

This clonotype came up a few times. The chain has TRBV10-3 and TRBJ2-2, with D maybe TRBD1 (5 bases). The V gene's germline CDR1 is ENHRY and CDR2 SYGVKD. V lost 2 bases and J 1 base, leaving 5 bases between the germline ends. The CDR3 loop spans 14 amino acids. The CDR3 loop reads CAISEGQNTGELFF. CDR3 nucleotides: TGTGCCATCAGTGAGGGACAGAACACCGGGGAGCTGTTTTTT.

The gene calls are TRBV20-1 and TRBJ1-2; D call uncertain. Germline loops: CDR1 DFQATT, CDR2 SNEGSKA (reference sequence). The CDR3 totals 12 residues. The V gene lost 3 bases and the J gene lost 8 bases, with 13 bases spanning the gap. In nucleotides, the CDR3 is TGCAGTGCTAGGGGATCTACCCGGGGCTACACCTTC. It is translated as CSARGSTRGYTF.

This clonotype was seen a few times. In DNA, the CDR3 is TGCGCCAGCAGCCAAAATACAGGGGTAACTAATGAAAAACTGTTTTTT. Protein: CASSQNTGVTNEKLFF. V gene TRBV4-1 combines with J gene TRBJ1-4; 7 bases are shared with TRBD1. This CDR3 has 16 residues. The V gene end was trimmed by 2 bases and the J gene end by 1 base; junction bases not matched to a gene: 4. The V gene's germline CDR1 is MGHRA and CDR2 YSYEKL.

This clonotype occurred a few times. The V call is TRBV7-2, the J call TRBJ2-1; the D is unclear. The CDR3 extends over 11 amino acids. V was shortened by 4 bases and J by 15 bases, with 13 bases between the two germline ends. Germline values: CDR1 SGHTA, CDR2 FQGNSA. CDR3 protein: CASSSGPDGFF. DNA for the CDR3: TGTGCCAGCAGCTCAGGACCCGATGGGTTCTTC.

The V and J genes are TRBV2 and TRBJ2-1; D is undetermined. In germline, CDR1 is SNHLY, CDR2 FYNNEI. The CDR3 contains 11 residues. Trimming removed 11 bases at V and 9 bases at J, with 14 bases between. The CDR3 DNA reads TGTGCCGGCACCTATACGATTGAGCAGTTCTTC. Translation: CAGTYTIEQFF.

This clonotype showed up just a few times. This sequence joins TRBV27 and TRBJ2-1; D ambiguous. V was shortened by 1 base and J by 5 bases, with 9 bases between the two germline ends. The V gene's germline CDR1 is MNHEY and CDR2 SMNVEV (reference sequence). This CDR3 has 14 residues. DNA of the CDR3: TGTGCCAGCAGTTTATTGGTCGCTCACAATGAGCAGTTCTTC. Its translation: CASSLLVAHNEQFF.

The rearrangement links TRBV20-1 to TRBJ2-1; D is tentatively TRBD1 or TRBD2 (5 bases each). Trimming left V 0 bases short and J 7 bases short, with 16 bases between. Germline CDR1 DFQATT, CDR2 SNEGSKA (reference sequence). The CDR3 runs 15 residues. The CDR3 nucleotides read TGCAGTGCTAGAGATCCTTTGGGGGTTGGGAATGAGCAGTTCTTC. Amino acids: CSARDPLGVGNEQFF.

This clonotype was observed a handful of times. V is TRBV6-1 and J is TRBJ1-2; TRBD1 matches at 8 bases. The CDR3 totals 16 residues. The trim removed 3 bases at V and 8 bases at J, leaving 14 bases unmatched. The V gene's germline CDR1 is MNHNS and CDR2 SASEGT. The CDR3 region has the DNA TGTGCCAGCAGTGACCTCCGGGACAGGCTTAAAATGGGCTACACCTTC. Its protein product is CASSDLRDRLKMGYTF.

The CDR3 sequence: CASSLELGYNEQYF. The CDR3 DNA reads as TGTGCCAGCAGCTTAGAATTGGGCTACAATGAGCAGTACTTC. The chain carries TRBV7-2 and TRBJ2-1; unclear D gene. The closer fit of TRBJ2-7 to the DNA end suggests the J call may be wrong. CDR3 length equals 14 residues. Germline CDR1 is SGHTA and CDR2 is FQGNSA.